This record covers a single T cell receptor beta chain. Its antigen is not known. Libraries were prepared by immunoSEQ multiplex PCR; TCRdb keeps only in-frame clonotypes and omits some of them. In the table there are 95,000 to 150,000 clones, 95% of which are singletons. This specimen comes from a study of graft-versus-host responses after intestinal transplantation. Study background: Induction with anti-thymocyte globulin, then tacrolimus and steroids for around three years, was given to all recipients. Study conclusions and caveats: Circulating GvH clones peaking coincided with falling HvG clones soon after transplant. Recipient marrow showed GvH clones, some seen first in ileum or blood.

This CDR3 comprises 17 residues. Trimming removed 10 bases from V and 0 bases from J, with 22 bases in between. Germline values: CDR1 MDHEN, CDR2 SYDVKM. Material: unstimulated CD8+ T cells sorted from spleen or lymph node cells, obtained before intestinal transplant. The chain carries TRBV28 and TRBJ1-5, with D perhaps matching TRBD1 (5 bases). This clonotype was sampled from a human donor who received an intestinal transplant. CDR3 region: CATKIGRGYYSNQPQHF. The CDR3, as DNA: TGTGCCACTAAAATCGGGAGGGGCTACTATAGCAATCAGCCCCAGCATTTT. The full variable domain, in which reference TRBV28 and TRBJ1-5 provide the parts outside the CDR3, is DVKVTQSSRYLVKRTGEKVFLECVQDMDHENMFWYRQDPGLGLRLIYFSYDVKMKEKGDIPEGYSVSREKKERFSLILESASTNQTSMYLCATKIGRGYYSNQPQHFGDGTRLSIL.